This is a list of T cell receptor beta chains from one sample in a study of blood T cell repertoires in COVID-19. The data were produced by immunoSEQ multiplex PCR, yet TCRdb's version contains in-frame clones alone and is incomplete. There are fewer than 250,000 clones in the sample; more than 75% occur only once, and 1.5% to 2% lies in the top ten. Specimen: peripheral blood. Every receptor here comes from a woman between 55 and 75 years old who had recovered from COVID-19. Both conserved end residues are part of each CDR3. D genes are given only for firm matches. Clone size is shown for a subset of rows, as once, few, many or a class of expanded clone.

TGTGCTAGCAGCTTTTTCTCAGGACAGGGTCTTACCGGGGAGCTGTTTTTT	CASSFFSGQGLTGELFF	TRBJ2-2	-	TRBV7-7	TRBD1
TGCGCCAGCAGCTTGAGCCCAGGCCCGAACACTGAAGCTTTCTTT	CASSLSPGPNTEAFF	TRBJ1-1	-	TRBV5-1	-
TGTGCCAGCTCACCATACCGGGACAGACAAGAGACCCAGTACTTC	CASSPYRDRQETQYF	TRBJ2-5	-	TRBV18	TRBD1
TGTGCCAGTAGTACCTCACACACAGAGAACTATGGCTACACCTTC	CASSTSHTENYGYTF	TRBJ1-2	few	TRBV19	-
TGTGCCAGTACACATTGGGGGCCGTCCTACAATGAGCAGTTCTTC	CASTHWGPSYNEQFF	TRBJ2-1	-	TRBV28	-
TGTGCCAGCAGCTTAGGCGTCCATGAGCAGTTCTTC	CASSLGVHEQFF	TRBJ2-1	few	TRBV11-1	-
TGTGCCAGCAGCATCCCAGCACCACAGGTTGAAGCTTTCTTT	CASSIPAPQVEAFF	TRBJ1-1	few	TRBV7-9	-
TGCAGCGTTGCATACTCGGACCAAGAGACCCAGTACTTC	CSVAYSDQETQYF	TRBJ2-5	few	TRBV29-1	-
TGTGCCAGCAGCTTAGCGCTAGGGCGGGGGGGCCGCAATGAGCAGTTCTTC	CASSLALGRGGRNEQFF	TRBJ2-1	-	TRBV7-2	TRBD2
TGTGCCAGCAGCTTGGGGTCAGGGGCCGGGGAGCTGTTTTTT	CASSLGSGAGELFF	TRBJ2-2	-	TRBV5-8	-
TGTGCCAGCAGTTTACAGGGGCCTGGAAACACCATATATTTT	CASSLQGPGNTIYF	TRBJ1-3	-	TRBV28	-
TGTGCCAGCAGTAAGCAGGGTCCGAAGGGTGAGCAGTTCTTC	CASSKQGPKGEQFF	TRBJ2-1	-	TRBV28	-
TGCAGCGCGGACGGGGGACAGGGCGGTGCCGGGGAGCTGTTTTTT	CSADGGQGGAGELFF	TRBJ2-2	-	TRBV29-1	TRBD1
TGCGCCAGCAGCTTGACCGGGACAGGTAGATCGGCAAATGAAAAACTGTTTTTT	CASSLTGTGRSANEKLFF	TRBJ1-4	-	TRBV5-1	TRBD1
TGTGCCAGCAGCCCCGGTCGGACTAGCGGGGGTAGCACAGATACGCAGTATTTT	CASSPGRTSGGSTDTQYF	TRBJ2-3	-	TRBV7-8	TRBD2
TGTGCCAGCAGCCAAGGGGGTGAAGCTTTCTTT	CASSQGGEAFF	TRBJ1-1	-	TRBV7-9	-
TGTGCCAGTAGTATTCGGGGGGATCAGCCCCAGCATTTT	CASSIRGDQPQHF	TRBJ1-5	-	TRBV19	-
TGTGCCAGCTCACCGGCGGCGGGGGCTAATGAAAAACTGTTTTTT	CASSPAAGANEKLFF	TRBJ1-4	-	TRBV18	-
TGTGCCAGCAGCTCGGGGACAGGCCTCAATTCACCCCTCCACTTT	CASSSGTGLNSPLHF	TRBJ1-6	-	TRBV5-8	TRBD1
TGTGCCAGCAGTGAATTCAAGGGGGGACAGGGCAGGGGTTCACCCCTCCACTTT	CASSEFKGGQGRGSPLHF	TRBJ1-6	-	TRBV25-1	TRBD1
TGTGCCAGCAGTTACACCCCTAGAATCACCTACAATGAGCAGTTCTTC	CASSYTPRITYNEQFF	TRBJ2-1	-	TRBV6-5	-
TGCGCCAGCAGCGAGGGACAGCGGGTCGCTGGCTACACCTTC	CASSEGQRVAGYTF	TRBJ1-2	-	TRBV5-1	TRBD1
TGTGCCAGCAGCCCCGGGAGGGGTCGAAATTCAGATACGCAGTATTTT	CASSPGRGRNSDTQYF	TRBJ2-3	-	TRBV7-3	TRBD2
TGCGCCAGCAGCAGACAGTCGACAGATACGCAGTATTTT	CASSRQSTDTQYF	TRBJ2-3	-	TRBV5-1	-
TGTGCCAGCAGCTCCGCACAGGGGGGGACATATGAGCAGTTCTTC	CASSSAQGGTYEQFF	TRBJ2-1	few	TRBV7-9	-
TGCGCCAGCAGCCCCCCCGTGCGGGGGGCAGGGGAGACCCAGTACTTC	CASSPPVRGAGETQYF	TRBJ2-5	-	TRBV5-1	TRBD2
TGCGCCAGCAGCTCGGGACGTCTAGCGGGGACAGATACGCAGTATTTT	CASSSGRLAGTDTQYF	TRBJ2-3	-	TRBV5-1	TRBD2
TGTGCCACTCAGATCGGGACAGCGAATTCACCCCTCCACTTT	CATQIGTANSPLHF	TRBJ1-6	-	TRBV18	TRBD1
TGTGCCAGCAGCTTAGTTACAGGTACGGGCACTGAAGCTTTCTTT	CASSLVTGTGTEAFF	TRBJ1-1	-	TRBV7-8	-
TGTGCTAGCAGCTTTGGGAGGGCTAGCACAGATACGCAGTATTTT	CASSFGRASTDTQYF	TRBJ2-3	-	TRBV7-7	TRBD2
TGTGCCAGCAGGACTACAGGGTGGTCCACTGAAGCTTTCTTT	CASRTTGWSTEAFF	TRBJ1-1	-	TRBV6-5	-
TGTGCCAGCAGCGGCGGGACAGGGGCTTCACCCCTCCACTTT	CASSGGTGASPLHF	TRBJ1-6	-	TRBV9	TRBD1
TGTGCCAGCAGTGATTTTAAGGGGTCTGAAGCTTTCTTT	CASSDFKGSEAFF	TRBJ1-1	-	TRBV25-1	-
TGTGCCAGCAGCGAGACAGGGGGCTTCGGCGGGGAGCTGTTTTTT	CASSETGGFGGELFF	TRBJ2-2	-	TRBV9	TRBD1
TGTGCCAGCAGCAACGCCCGACACCTCTTCTATGGCTACACCTTC	CASSNARHLFYGYTF	TRBJ1-2	-	TRBV21-1	-
TGTGCCAGCAGCCAATTTAGCGGGGACACCGGGGAGCTGTTTTTT	CASSQFSGDTGELFF	TRBJ2-2	few	TRBV3-1/TRBV3-2	TRBD2
TGTGCCAGCAGCTTGGCCGGTTTCGCCCTGGAGACTGGAAACACCATATATTTT	CASSLAGFALETGNTIYF	TRBJ1-3	-	TRBV5-8	-
TGTGCCAGCAGACGACAGGGAGTTTCTACGAATGAGCAGTTCTTC	CASRRQGVSTNEQFF	TRBJ2-1	-	TRBV7-2	TRBD1
TGTGCCAGCAGTTCAGGCAGGCCTAGCACAGATACGCAGTATTTT	CASSSGRPSTDTQYF	TRBJ2-3	-	TRBV27	-
TGCGCCAGCAGCTTGAAGTTTGAGACTGAAGCTTTCTTT	CASSLKFETEAFF	TRBJ1-1	-	TRBV5-1	-
TGTGCCAGTAGTAAGACAGGTTACGAGCAGTACTTC	CASSKTGYEQYF	TRBJ2-7	once	TRBV19	-
TGTGCCAGCACCAGCATGGGCGTTGAAGAGACCCAGTACTTC	CASTSMGVEETQYF	TRBJ2-5	-	TRBV2	-
TGTGCCAGTAGTATCCGCGGGTACAGGGCGGAGACCCAGTACTTC	CASSIRGYRAETQYF	TRBJ2-5	once	TRBV19	-
TGTGCCAGCAGGGACAGCAGATCTTTCTCCTACGAGCAGTACTTC	CASRDSRSFSYEQYF	TRBJ2-7	-	TRBV27	-
TGTGCCAGCAGTGCGGACAGGTCCGATCAGCCCCAGCATTTT	CASSADRSDQPQHF	TRBJ1-5	-	TRBV2	TRBD1
TGTGCCAGCAGTCCAAGTCCTAGAAACACCATATATTTT	CASSPSPRNTIYF	TRBJ1-3	-	TRBV6-5	-
TGTGCCAGTGGAGCAGGGGGCAGAGAGACCCAGTACTTC	CASGAGGRETQYF	TRBJ2-5	few	TRBV19	TRBD1
TGTGCCAGCAGCGGAGGGACAGGGGTGTACGATGAGCAGTTCTTC	CASSGGTGVYDEQFF	TRBJ2-1	-	TRBV5-4	TRBD1
TGTGCCAGCAGCGAGGGATCGGGGGGGGGACCCTACGAGCAGTACTTC	CASSEGSGGGPYEQYF	TRBJ2-7	-	TRBV7-2	TRBD2
TGTGCCAGCAGAATCGGGGGGAGGGAGGGCTACACCTTC	CASRIGGREGYTF	TRBJ1-2	-	TRBV28	-
TGTGCCACCACCGGGACAGGGGTAGACACCGGGGAGCTGTTTTTT	CATTGTGVDTGELFF	TRBJ2-2	-	TRBV24-1	TRBD1
TGTGCCAGCAGCTTAGGGCCCCGGAGCGGCTACGAGCAGTACTTC	CASSLGPRSGYEQYF	TRBJ2-7	-	TRBV5-5	-
TGTGCCACCAGTGATTTTCAGGCTTACGAGCAGTACTTC	CATSDFQAYEQYF	TRBJ2-7	-	TRBV24-1	-
TGTGCCAGCAGTGGCCTCCGGGGGGCTGGAGATACGCAGTATTTT	CASSGLRGAGDTQYF	TRBJ2-3	-	TRBV25-1	-
TGTGCCAGCAATGAAAGACTTTCTCAGCCCCAGCATTTT	CASNERLSQPQHF	TRBJ1-5	-	TRBV2	-
TGCGCCAGCAGCTTCGGCGGGACCGGGGAGCTGTTTTTT	CASSFGGTGELFF	TRBJ2-2	-	TRBV5-1	-
TGCGCCAGCAGCTCCGTGGATGGGGCAATTCAGCCCCAGCATTTT	CASSSVDGAIQPQHF	TRBJ1-5	-	TRBV5-1	-
TGCGCCAGCAGCTCATTACAGGCTCGTGGGGCCAACGTCCTGACTTTC	CASSSLQARGANVLTF	TRBJ2-6	-	TRBV5-1	-
TGCAGCGTTGATTCGGGGAGCCCAAGGCGGACTGAAGCTTTCTTT	CSVDSGSPRRTEAFF	TRBJ1-1	-	TRBV29-1	-